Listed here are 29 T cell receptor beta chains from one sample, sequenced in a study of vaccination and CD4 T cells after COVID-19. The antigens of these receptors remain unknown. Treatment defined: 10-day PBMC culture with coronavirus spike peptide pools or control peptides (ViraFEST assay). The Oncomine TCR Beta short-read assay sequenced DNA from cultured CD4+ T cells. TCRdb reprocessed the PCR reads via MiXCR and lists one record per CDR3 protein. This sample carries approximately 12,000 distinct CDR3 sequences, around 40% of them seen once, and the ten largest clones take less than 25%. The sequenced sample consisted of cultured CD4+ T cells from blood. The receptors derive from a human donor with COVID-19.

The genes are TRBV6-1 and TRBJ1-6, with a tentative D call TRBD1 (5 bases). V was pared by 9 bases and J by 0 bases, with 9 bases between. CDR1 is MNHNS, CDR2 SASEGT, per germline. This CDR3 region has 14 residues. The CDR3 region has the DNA TGTGCCAGTGGAGGGGTCTCCTATAATTCACCCCTCCACTTT. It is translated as CASGGVSYNSPLHF.

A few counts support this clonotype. The CDR3 loop reads CAWSVLGRGGGYTF. Written as DNA, the CDR3 is TGTGCCTGGAGTGTACTTGGCAGGGGTGGCGGCTACACCTTC. The gene calls are TRBV30 and TRBJ1-2; weak D call: TRBD1 (6 bases). CDR1 GTSNPN and CDR2 SVGIG come from the germline V gene (reference sequence). The V and J ends lost 0 bases and 8 bases respectively, with 16 bases between them. This CDR3 is 14 amino acids long.

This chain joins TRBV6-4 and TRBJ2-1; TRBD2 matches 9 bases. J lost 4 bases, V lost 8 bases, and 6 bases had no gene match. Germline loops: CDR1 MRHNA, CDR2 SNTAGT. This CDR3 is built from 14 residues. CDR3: CASSPAGGYNEQFF. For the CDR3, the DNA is TGTGCCAGCTCCCCGGCGGGGGGGTACAATGAGCAGTTCTTC.

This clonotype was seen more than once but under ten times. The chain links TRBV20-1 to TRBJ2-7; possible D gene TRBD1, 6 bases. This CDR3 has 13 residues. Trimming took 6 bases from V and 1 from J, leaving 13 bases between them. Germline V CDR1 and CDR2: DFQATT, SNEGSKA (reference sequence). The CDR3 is CSASSDRSYEQYF. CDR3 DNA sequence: TGCAGTGCCTCCTCGGACAGATCCTACGAGCAGTACTTC.

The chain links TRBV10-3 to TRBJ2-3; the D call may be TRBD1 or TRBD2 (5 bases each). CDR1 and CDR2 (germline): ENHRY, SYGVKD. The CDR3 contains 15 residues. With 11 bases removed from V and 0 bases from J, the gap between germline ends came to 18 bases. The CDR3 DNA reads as TGTGCCTCCCGATCCGGGACCGACAGCACAGATACGCAGTATTTT. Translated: CASRSGTDSTDTQYF.

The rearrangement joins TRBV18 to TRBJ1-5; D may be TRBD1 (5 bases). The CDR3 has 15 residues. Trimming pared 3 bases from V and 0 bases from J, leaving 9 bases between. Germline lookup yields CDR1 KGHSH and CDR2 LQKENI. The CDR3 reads CASSPLGDSNQPQHF. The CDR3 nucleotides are TGTGCCAGCTCACCGTTAGGGGATAGCAATCAGCCCCAGCATTTT.

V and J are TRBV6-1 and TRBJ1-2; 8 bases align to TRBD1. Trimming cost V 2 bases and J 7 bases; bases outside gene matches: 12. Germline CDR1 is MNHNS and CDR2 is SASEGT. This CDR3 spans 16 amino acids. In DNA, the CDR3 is TGTGCCAGCAGTGAAACCGGGACAGGAGGGGTTCTTGGCTACACCTTC. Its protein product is CASSETGTGGVLGYTF.

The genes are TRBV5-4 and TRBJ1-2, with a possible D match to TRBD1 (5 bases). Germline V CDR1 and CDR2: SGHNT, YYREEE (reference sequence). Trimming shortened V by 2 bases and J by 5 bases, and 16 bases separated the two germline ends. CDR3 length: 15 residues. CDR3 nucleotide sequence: TGTGCCAGCAGCTTCGGGGCCAAAGGCCCATATGGCTACACCTTC. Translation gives CASSFGAKGPYGYTF.

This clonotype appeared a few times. CDR3 in amino acids: CASRLSEDTGELFF. Written as DNA, the CDR3 is TGTGCCAGCAGATTATCGGAGGACACCGGGGAGCTGTTTTTT. The rearrangement uses TRBV6-4 and TRBJ2-2; tentative D call: TRBD2 (5 bases). The germline V gene has CDR1 MRHNA and CDR2 SNTAGT. Trimming removed 6 bases from V and 3 bases from J, with 11 bases in between. This CDR3 region has 14 residues.

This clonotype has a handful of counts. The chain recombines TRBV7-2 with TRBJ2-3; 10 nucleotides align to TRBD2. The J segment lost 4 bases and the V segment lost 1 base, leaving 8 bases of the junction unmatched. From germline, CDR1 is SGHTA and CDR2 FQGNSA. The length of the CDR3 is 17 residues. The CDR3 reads CASSLVSPAGGADTQYF. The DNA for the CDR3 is TGTGCCAGCAGCTTAGTTTCTCCAGCGGGGGGGGCAGATACGCAGTATTTT.

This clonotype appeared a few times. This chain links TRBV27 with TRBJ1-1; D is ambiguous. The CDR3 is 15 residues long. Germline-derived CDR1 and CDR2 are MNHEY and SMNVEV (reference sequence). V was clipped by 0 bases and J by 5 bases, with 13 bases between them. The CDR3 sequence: CASSLSPGLNTEAFF. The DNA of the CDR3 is TGTGCCAGCAGTTTATCCCCAGGCCTCAATACTGAAGCTTTCTTT.

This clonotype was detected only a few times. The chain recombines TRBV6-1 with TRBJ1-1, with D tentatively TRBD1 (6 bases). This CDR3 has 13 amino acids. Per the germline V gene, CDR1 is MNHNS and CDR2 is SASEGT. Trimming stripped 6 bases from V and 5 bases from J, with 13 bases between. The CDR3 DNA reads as TGTGCCAGCAGGGTCAGGGGTAGGACTGAAGCTTTCTTT. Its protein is CASRVRGRTEAFF.

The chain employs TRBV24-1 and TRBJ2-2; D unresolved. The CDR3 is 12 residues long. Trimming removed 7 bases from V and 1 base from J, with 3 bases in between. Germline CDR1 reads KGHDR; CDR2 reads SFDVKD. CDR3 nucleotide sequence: TGTGCCACCAGGAAGAACACCGGGGAGCTGTTTTTT. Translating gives CATRKNTGELFF.

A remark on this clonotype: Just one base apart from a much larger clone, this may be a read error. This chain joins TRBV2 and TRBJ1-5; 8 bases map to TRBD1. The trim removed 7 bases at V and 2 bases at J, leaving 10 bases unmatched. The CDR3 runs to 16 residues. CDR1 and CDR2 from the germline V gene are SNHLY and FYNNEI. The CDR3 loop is CASMGRQGHGNQPQHF. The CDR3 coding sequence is TGTGCCAGCATGGGAAGACAGGGGCATGGCAATCAGCCCCAGCATTTT. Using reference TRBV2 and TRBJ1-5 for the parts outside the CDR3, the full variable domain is EPEVTQTPSHQVTQMGQEVILRCVPISNHLYFYWYRQILGQKVEFLVSFYNNEISEKSEIFDDQFSVERPDGSNFTLKIRSTKLEDSAMYFCASMGRQGHGNQPQHFGDGTRLSIL.

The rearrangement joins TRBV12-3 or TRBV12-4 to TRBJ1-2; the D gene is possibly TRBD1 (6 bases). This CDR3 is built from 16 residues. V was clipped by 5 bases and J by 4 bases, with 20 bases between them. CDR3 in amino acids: CASSAPVGAPSYGYTF. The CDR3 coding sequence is TGTGCCAGCAGTGCCCCGGTGGGGGCGCCGTCCTATGGCTACACCTTC.

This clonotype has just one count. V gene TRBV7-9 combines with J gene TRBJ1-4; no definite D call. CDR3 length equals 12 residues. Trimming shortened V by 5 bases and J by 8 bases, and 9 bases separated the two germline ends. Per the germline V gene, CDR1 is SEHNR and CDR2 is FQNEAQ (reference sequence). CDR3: CASSPQWEKLFF. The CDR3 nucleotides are TGTGCCAGCAGCCCACAGTGGGAAAAACTGTTTTTT.

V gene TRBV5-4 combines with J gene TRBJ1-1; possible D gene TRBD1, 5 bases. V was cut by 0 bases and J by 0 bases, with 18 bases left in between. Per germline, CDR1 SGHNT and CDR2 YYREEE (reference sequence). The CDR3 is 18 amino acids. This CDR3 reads CASSLDPRTTVMNTEAFF. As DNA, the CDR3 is TGTGCCAGCAGCTTGGACCCAAGAACGACAGTTATGAACACTGAAGCTTTCTTT.

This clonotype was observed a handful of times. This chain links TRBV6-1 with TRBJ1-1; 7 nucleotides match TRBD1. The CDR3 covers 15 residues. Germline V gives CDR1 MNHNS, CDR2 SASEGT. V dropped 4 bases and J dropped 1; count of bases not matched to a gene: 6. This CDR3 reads CASSVIQGGNTEAFF. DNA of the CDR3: TGTGCCAGCAGTGTTATTCAGGGGGGGAACACTGAAGCTTTCTTT.

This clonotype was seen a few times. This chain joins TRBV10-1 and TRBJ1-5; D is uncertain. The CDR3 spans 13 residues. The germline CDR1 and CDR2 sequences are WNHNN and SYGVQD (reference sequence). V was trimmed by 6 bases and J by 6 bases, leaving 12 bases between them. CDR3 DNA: TGCGCCAGCAGCCGGGGAGGAGGTCAGCCCCAGCATTTT. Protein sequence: CASSRGGGQPQHF.

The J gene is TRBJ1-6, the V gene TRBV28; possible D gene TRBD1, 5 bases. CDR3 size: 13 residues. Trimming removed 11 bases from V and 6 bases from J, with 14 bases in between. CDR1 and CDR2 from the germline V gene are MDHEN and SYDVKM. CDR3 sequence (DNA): TGTGCCGGGATGGGCAGGGTTAATTCACCCCTCCACTTT. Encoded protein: CAGMGRVNSPLHF.

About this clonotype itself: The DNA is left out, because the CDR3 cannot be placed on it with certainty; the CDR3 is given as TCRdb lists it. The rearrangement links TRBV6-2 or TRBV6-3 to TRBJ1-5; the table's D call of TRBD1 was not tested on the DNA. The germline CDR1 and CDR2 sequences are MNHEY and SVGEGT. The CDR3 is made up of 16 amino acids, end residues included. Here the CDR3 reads CASSSSGARSNQPQHF.

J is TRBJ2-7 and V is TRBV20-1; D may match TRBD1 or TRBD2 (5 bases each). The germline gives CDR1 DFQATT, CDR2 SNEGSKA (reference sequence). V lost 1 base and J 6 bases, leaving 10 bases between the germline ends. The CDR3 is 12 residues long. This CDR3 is CSARVGVSEQYF. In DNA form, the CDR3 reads TGCAGTGCTAGAGTGGGGGTATCCGAGCAGTACTTC.

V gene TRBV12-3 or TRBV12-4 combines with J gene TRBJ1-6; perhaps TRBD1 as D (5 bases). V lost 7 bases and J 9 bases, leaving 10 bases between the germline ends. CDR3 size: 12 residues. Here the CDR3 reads CASKKRGSPLHF. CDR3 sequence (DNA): TGTGCCAGCAAGAAAAGGGGTTCACCCCTCCACTTT.

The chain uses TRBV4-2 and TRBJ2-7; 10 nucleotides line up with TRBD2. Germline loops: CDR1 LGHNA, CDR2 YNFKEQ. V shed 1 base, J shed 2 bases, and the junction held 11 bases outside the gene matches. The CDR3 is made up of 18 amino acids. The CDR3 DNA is TGTGCCAGCAGCCAAGTTGTGAGTAATAGCGGGGGGACCTACGAGCAGTACTTC. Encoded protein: CASSQVVSNSGGTYEQYF.

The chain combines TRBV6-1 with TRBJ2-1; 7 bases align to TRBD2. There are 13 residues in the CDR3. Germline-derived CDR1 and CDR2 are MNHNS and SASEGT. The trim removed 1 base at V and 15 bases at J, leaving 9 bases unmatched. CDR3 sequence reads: CASSEGGLPRLFF. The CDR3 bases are TGTGCCAGCAGTGAAGGGGGACTACCGCGGTTGTTCTTC.

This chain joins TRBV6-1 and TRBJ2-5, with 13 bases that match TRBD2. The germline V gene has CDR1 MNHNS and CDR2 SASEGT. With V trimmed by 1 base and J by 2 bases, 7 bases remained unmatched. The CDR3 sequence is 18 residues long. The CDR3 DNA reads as TGTGCCAGCAGTGAAGTCCCTATGGGACTAGCGGGACAAGAGACCCAGTACTTC. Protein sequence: CASSEVPMGLAGQETQYF.

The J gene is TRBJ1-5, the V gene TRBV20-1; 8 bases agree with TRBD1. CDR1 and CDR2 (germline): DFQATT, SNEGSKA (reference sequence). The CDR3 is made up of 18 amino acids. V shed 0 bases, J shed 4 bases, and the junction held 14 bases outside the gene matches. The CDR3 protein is CSARDPRTGGGGNQPQHF. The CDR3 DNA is TGCAGTGCTAGAGATCCCCGAACAGGGGGAGGGGGGAATCAGCCCCAGCATTTT.

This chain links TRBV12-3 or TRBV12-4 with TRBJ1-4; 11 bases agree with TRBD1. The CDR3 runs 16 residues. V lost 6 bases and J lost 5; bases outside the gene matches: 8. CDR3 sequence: CASSPGTGGSNEKLFF. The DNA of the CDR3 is TGTGCCAGCAGCCCCGGGACAGGGGGTTCCAATGAAAAACTGTTTTTT.

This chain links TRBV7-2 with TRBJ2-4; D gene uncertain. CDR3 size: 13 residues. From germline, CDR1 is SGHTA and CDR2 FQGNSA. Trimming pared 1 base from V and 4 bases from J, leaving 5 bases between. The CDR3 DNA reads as TGTGCCAGCAGCTTAGGGCGGAAAAACATTCAGTACTTC. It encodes CASSLGRKNIQYF.